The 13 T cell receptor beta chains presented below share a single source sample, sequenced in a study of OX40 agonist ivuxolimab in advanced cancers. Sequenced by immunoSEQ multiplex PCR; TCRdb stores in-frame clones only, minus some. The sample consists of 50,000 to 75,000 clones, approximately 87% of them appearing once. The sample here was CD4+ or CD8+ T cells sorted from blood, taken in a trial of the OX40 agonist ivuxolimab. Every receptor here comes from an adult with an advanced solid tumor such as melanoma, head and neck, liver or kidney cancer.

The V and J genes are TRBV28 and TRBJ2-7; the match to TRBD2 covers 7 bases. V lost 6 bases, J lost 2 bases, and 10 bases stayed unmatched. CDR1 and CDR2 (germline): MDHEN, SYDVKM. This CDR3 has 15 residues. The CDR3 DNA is TGTGCCAGCAGCCTATCGGGAGGAGGGGCCTACGAGCAGTACTTC. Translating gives CASSLSGGGAYEQYF.

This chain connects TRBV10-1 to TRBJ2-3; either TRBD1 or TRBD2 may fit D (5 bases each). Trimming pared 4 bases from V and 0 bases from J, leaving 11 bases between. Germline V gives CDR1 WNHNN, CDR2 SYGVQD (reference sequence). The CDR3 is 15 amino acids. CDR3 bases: TGCGCCAGCAGTGGGGGGACGCTTAGCACAGATACGCAGTATTTT. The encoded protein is CASSGGTLSTDTQYF.

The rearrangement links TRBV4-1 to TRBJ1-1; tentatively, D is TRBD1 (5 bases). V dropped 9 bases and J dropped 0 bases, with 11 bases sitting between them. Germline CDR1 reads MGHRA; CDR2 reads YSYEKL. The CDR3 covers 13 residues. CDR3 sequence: CASRGGLNTEAFF. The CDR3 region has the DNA TGCGCCAGTAGGGGAGGGCTGAACACTGAAGCTTTCTTT.

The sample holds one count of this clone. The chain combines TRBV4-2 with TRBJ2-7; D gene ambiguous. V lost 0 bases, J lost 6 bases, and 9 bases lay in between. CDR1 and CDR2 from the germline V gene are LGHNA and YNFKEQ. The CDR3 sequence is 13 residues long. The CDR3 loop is CASSQEVGAEQYF. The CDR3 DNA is TGTGCCAGCAGCCAAGAAGTAGGTGCCGAGCAGTACTTC.

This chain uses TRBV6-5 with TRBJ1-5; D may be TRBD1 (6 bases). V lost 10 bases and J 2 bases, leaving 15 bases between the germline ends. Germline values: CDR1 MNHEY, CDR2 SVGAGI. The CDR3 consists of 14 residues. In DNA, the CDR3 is TGTGCCACGGGGGGGCAGGTTCGCAATCAGCCCCAGCATTTT. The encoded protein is CATGGQVRNQPQHF.

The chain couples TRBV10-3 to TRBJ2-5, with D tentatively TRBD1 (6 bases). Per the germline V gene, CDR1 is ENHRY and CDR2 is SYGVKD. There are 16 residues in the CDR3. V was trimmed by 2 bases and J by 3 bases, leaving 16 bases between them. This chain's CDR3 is CAISETIRTAKETQYF. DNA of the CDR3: TGTGCCATCAGTGAGACTATCAGGACAGCTAAAGAGACCCAGTACTTC.

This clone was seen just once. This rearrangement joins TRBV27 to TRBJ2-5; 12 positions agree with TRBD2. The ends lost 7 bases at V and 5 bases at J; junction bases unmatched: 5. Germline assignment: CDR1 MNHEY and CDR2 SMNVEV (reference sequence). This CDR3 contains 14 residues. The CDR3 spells CASTSGRGHETQYF. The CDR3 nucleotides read TGTGCCAGCACTAGCGGGAGGGGACACGAGACCCAGTACTTC.

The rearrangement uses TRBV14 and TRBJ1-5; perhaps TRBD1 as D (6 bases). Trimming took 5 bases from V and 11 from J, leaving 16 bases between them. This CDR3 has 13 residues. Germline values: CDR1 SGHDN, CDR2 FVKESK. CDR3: CASSRGTRGAQHF. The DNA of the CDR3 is TGTGCCAGCAGCAGGGGGACGCGGGGGGCCCAGCATTTT.

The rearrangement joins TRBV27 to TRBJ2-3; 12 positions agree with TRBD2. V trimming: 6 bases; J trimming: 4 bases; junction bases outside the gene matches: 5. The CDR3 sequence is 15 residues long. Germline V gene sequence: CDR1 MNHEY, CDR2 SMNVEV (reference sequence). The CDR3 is CASSRLAGVADTQYF. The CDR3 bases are TGTGCCAGCAGCAGACTAGCGGGAGTCGCAGATACGCAGTATTTT.

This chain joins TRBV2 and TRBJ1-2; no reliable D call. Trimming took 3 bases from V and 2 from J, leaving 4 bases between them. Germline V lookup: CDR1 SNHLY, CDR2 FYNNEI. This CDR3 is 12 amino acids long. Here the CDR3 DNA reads TGTGCCAGCAGTGAGGCCAACTATGGCTACACCTTC. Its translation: CASSEANYGYTF.

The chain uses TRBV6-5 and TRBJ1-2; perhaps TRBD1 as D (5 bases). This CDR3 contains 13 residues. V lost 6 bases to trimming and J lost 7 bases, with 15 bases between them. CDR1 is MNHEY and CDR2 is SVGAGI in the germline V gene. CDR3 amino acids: CASRGVMGAGYTF. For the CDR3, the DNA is TGTGCCAGCAGGGGGGTGATGGGAGCTGGCTACACCTTC.

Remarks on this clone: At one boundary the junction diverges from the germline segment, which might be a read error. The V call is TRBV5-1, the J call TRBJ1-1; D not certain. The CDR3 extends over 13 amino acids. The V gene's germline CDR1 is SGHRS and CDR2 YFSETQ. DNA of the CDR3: TGTGCCAGCAGCCCGGACCCGTTGGCTGAAGCTTTCTTT. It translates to CASSPDPLAEAFF.

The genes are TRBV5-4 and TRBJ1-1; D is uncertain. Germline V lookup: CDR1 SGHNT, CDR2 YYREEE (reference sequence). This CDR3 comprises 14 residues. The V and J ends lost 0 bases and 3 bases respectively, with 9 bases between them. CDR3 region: CASSLVSRDTEAFF. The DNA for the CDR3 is TGTGCCAGCAGCTTGGTTTCAAGGGACACTGAAGCTTTCTTT. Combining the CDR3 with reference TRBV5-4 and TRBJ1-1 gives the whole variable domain ETGVTQSPTHLIKTRGQQVTLRCSSQSGHNTVSWYQQALGQGPQFIFQYYREEENGRGNFPPRFSGLQFPNYSSELNVNALELDDSALYLCASSLVSRDTEAFFGQGTRLTVV.